What follows are 13 T cell receptor beta chains derived from one specimen sequenced in a study of blood T cell repertoires in COVID-19. Generated by immunoSEQ multiplex PCR, the TCRdb table keeps only in-frame clones and is missing some. The sample has more than 25,000 clones, 90% seen once; the top ten hold 7.5% to 9%. Sequenced input: peripheral blood. Every receptor here comes from a man between 65 and 85 years old with active or convalescent COVID-19.

This chain uses TRBV7-3 with TRBJ2-5; TRBD2 matches at 8 bases. Germline V lookup: CDR1 SGHTA, CDR2 FQGTGA. This CDR3 has 14 amino acids. V was pared by 5 bases and J by 4 bases, with 6 bases of the junction left unmatched. This chain's CDR3 is CASSPGTRGETQYF. In nucleotides, the CDR3 is TGTGCCAGCAGCCCCGGGACTAGGGGAGAGACCCAGTACTTC.

The V call is TRBV6-6, the J call TRBJ2-5; possibly TRBD2 for D (6 bases). This CDR3 region has 12 residues. V lost 6 bases, J lost 4 bases, and 9 bases lay in between. CDR1 is MNHNY, CDR2 SVGAGI, per germline (reference sequence). In DNA form, the CDR3 reads TGTGCCAGCAGGGGGACTCCAGAGACCCAGTACTTC. Its translation: CASRGTPETQYF.

This chain's CDR3 is CASSLGDRPLEQYF. In DNA form, the CDR3 reads TGCGCCAGCAGCTTGGGGGACAGGCCCCTCGAGCAGTACTTC. The chain uses TRBV5-1 and TRBJ2-7; TRBD1 matches 8 bases. The CDR3 covers 14 residues. In germline, CDR1 is SGHRS, CDR2 YFSETQ. Germline trimming cut 0 bases from V and 6 bases from J; bases unmatched to any gene: 5.

The chain combines TRBV9 with TRBJ2-1, with TRBD2 matching 8 bases. J was trimmed by 4 bases and V by 0 bases; bases with no gene match: 12. This CDR3 is 18 amino acids long. Looked up from germline, CDR1 is SGDLS and CDR2 is YYNGEE. The CDR3: CASSVGIQRSGGYNEQFF. CDR3 DNA sequence: TGTGCCAGCAGCGTAGGTATCCAAAGGAGCGGGGGTTACAATGAGCAGTTCTTC.

V gene TRBV9 combines with J gene TRBJ1-1; D perhaps matches TRBD1 (6 bases). V lost 4 bases and J lost 4, with 14 bases in between. From germline, CDR1 is SGDLS and CDR2 YYNGEE. The CDR3 spans 14 residues. CDR3 nucleotides: TGTGCCAGCAGCCCGGGACACCGGAGCACTGAAGCTTTCTTT. Translating it yields CASSPGHRSTEAFF.

This chain joins TRBV4-3 and TRBJ1-2, with TRBD1 as a possible D gene (5 bases). The germline CDR1 and CDR2 sequences are LGHNA and YSLEER. Trimming cost V 0 bases and J 5 bases, with 13 bases left between them. The CDR3 is made up of 15 amino acids. This CDR3 reads CASSQEYRTHYGYTF. The CDR3 DNA follows: TGCGCCAGCAGCCAAGAGTACAGGACCCATTATGGCTACACCTTC.

This clone appeared a single time. This chain uses TRBV14 with TRBJ1-2, with TRBD1 as a possible D gene (5 bases). CDR3 length equals 16 residues. V gave up 1 base and J gave up 4 bases, with 16 bases separating them. Germline lookup yields CDR1 SGHDN and CDR2 FVKESK. The CDR3 sequence is CASSQASGVRGYGYTF. The DNA for the CDR3 is TGTGCCAGCAGCCAAGCTTCGGGGGTACGGGGCTATGGCTACACCTTC.

This clone was recorded only once. This sequence joins TRBV6-5 and TRBJ2-5, with TRBD2 matching 10 bases. Germline CDR1 MNHEY, CDR2 SVGAGI. J was trimmed by 2 bases and V by 2 bases; bases with no gene match: 5. The CDR3 is made up of 16 amino acids. CDR3 bases: TGTGCCAGCAGTTACACAGAACTAGCGGGACAAGAGACCCAGTACTTC. It specifies CASSYTELAGQETQYF.

The chain's CDR3 is CASSSKTTSREKLFF. CDR3 DNA sequence: TGTGCCAGCAGTTCTAAGACAACTTCCCGCGAAAAACTGTTTTTT. The rearrangement links TRBV27 to TRBJ1-4; D not certain. The germline CDR1 and CDR2 sequences are MNHEY and SMNVEV (reference sequence). With 4 bases removed from V and 8 bases from J, the gap between germline ends came to 17 bases. The CDR3 contains 15 residues.

The gene calls are TRBV28 and TRBJ1-5; 9 bases line up with TRBD1. V lost 6 bases to trimming and J lost 1 base; unmatched junction nucleotides: 7. The CDR3 is 16 amino acids. In germline, CDR1 is MDHEN, CDR2 SYDVKM. The CDR3 DNA is TGTGCCAGCAGCAACGGACAGGGGCTAAGCAATCAGCCCCAGCATTTT. Translating it yields CASSNGQGLSNQPQHF.

The chain has TRBV5-5 and TRBJ2-5; D might be TRBD2 (6 bases). V lost 4 bases to trimming and J lost 6 bases, with 13 bases between them. This CDR3 is 13 amino acids long. Germline V CDR1 and CDR2: SGHKS, YYEKEE (reference sequence). CDR3 residues: CASSRGGEKTQYF. The CDR3 DNA reads TGTGCCAGCAGCCGCGGCGGGGAGAAGACCCAGTACTTC.

The CDR3 loop reads CASTHRENSPLHF. As DNA, the CDR3 is TGTGCCAGCACCCACAGAGAGAATTCACCCCTCCACTTT. This chain links TRBV6-5 with TRBJ1-6; D ambiguous. V lost 7 bases, J lost 7 bases, and 11 bases lay in between. The CDR3 sequence is 13 residues long. CDR1 and CDR2 from the germline V gene are MNHEY and SVGAGI.

Here the CDR3 DNA reads TGTGCCAGCAGTCCGAACAGGAATTCACCCCTCCACTTT. The encoded protein is CASSPNRNSPLHF. The chain employs TRBV6-6 and TRBJ1-6; the D gene is possibly TRBD1 (5 bases). This CDR3 comprises 13 residues. V was cut by 5 bases and J by 7 bases, with 9 bases left in between. Germline-derived CDR1 and CDR2 are MNHNY and SVGAGI (reference sequence).